This TCR beta chain was sequenced during a study of cytomegalovirus exposure and HLA in healthy donors. General study points: Across donors, presence/absence analyses took sequencing depth to be roughly uniform. The likely explanation for a cluster of highly shared sequence variants was sequencing artifact. Among TCR beta chains, those listed as cytomegalovirus-associated numbered approximately 150.

The PCR had 60 Vbeta and 13 Jbeta primers. Method: immunoSEQ multiplex PCR; TCRdb's copy keeps in-frame clones and lacks some. The table has over 150,000 clones, approximately 77% seen once. As to this clone: Its antigen is not known.

CDR3 size: 17 residues. Losses at the gene ends were 3 bases for V and 2 bases for J; bases not matched to a gene: 12. Germline V gene sequence: CDR1 GTSNPN, CDR2 SVGIG (reference sequence). Sequenced input: PBMCs. The receptor comes from a male donor in good health and CMV-seropositive. The chain joins TRBV30 to TRBJ2-3; 9 nucleotides match TRBD2. The DNA for the CDR3 is TGTGCCTGGAGGCTGCGGGGGGGGCGATCCTTCACAGATACGCAGTATTTT. This encodes CAWRLRGGRSFTDTQYF.